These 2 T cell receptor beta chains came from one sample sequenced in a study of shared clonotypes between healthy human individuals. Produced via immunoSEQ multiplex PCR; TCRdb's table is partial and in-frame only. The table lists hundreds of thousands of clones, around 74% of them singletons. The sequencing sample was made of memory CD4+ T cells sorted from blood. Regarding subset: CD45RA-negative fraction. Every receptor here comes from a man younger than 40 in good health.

CDR3 region: CASSQVRGPQPQHF. CDR3 in DNA: TGCGCCAGCAGCCAAGTTAGGGGGCCCCAGCCCCAGCATTTT. V and J are TRBV4-3 and TRBJ1-5, with TRBD1 identical over 7 bases. Germline trimming cut 1 base from V and 7 bases from J; bases unmatched to any gene: 4. The CDR3 sequence is 14 residues long. The germline gives CDR1 LGHNA, CDR2 YSLEER.

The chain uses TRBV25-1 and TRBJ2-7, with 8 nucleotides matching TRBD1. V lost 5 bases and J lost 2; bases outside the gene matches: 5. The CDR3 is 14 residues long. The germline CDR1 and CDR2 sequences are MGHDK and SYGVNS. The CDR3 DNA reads TGTGCCAGCAGTCACCCGGGACAGGCCTACGAGCAGTACTTC. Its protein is CASSHPGQAYEQYF.